This T cell receptor (beta chain) stems from a study of PD-1 blockade in classical Hodgkin lymphoma. Study-wide results and caveats: Any patient who commenced nivolumab under 1 year after ASCT was excluded. Researchers reported that CD4+ TCR diversity, though not CD8+, rose significantly by C4D1. Reports indicated that newly diagnosed patients had lower baseline TCR diversity than healthy donors did.

Every patient was affected by relapse after autologous stem cell transplantation, while exposure to brentuximab vedotin was not uniform. Purified CD4+ T cells were obtained from thawed PBMCs through magnetic negative selection. Between the trimmed V and J ends, which lost 5 bases and 8 bases, there was a span of 16 bases. Germline V gene data show CDR1 as MDHEN and CDR2 as SYDVKM. This CDR3 is built from 15 residues. Comment on this clone: Its antigen is still unknown.

The data were produced by immunoSEQ multiplex PCR, yet TCRdb's version contains in-frame clones alone and is incomplete. The data contain 5,500 to 6,500 clones, about 78% of them singletons. V is TRBV28 and J is TRBJ1-6; D is uncertain. The receptor was derived from a human donor with classical Hodgkin lymphoma. The source material was CD4+ T cells from blood, sampled at baseline. The CDR3 spells CASSPPPPPDSPLHF. As DNA, the CDR3 is TGTGCCAGCAGTCCCCCCCCGCCGCCGGATTCACCCCTCCACTTT.